The sequence of this T cell receptor beta chain was determined in a study of OX40 agonist ivuxolimab in advanced cancers. Across the study: Patients were infused with ivuxolimab every 2 weeks at 0.01 to 10 mg/kg.

This table comes from immunoSEQ multiplex PCR, and its TCRdb copy is limited to in-frame clones, with some not included. The sample has tens of thousands of clones; about 90% are singletons. V gave up 6 bases and J gave up 4 bases; unmatched junction bases: 6. The CDR3 totals 16 residues. Germline CDR1 KGHSH, CDR2 LQKENI. Patients with autoimmune history or systemic immunosuppression were excluded. The source material was CD4+ or CD8+ T cells sorted from blood, sampled in a trial of the OX40 agonist ivuxolimab. J is TRBJ2-2 and V is TRBV18; 12 nucleotides align to TRBD2. This sequence originates from an adult with an advanced solid tumor such as melanoma, head and neck, liver or kidney cancer. Written as DNA, the CDR3 is TGTGCCAGCTCGCCGCGACTAGCGGGGGCCACCGGGGAGCTGTTTTTT. Amino acid sequence: CASSPRLAGATGELFF.